Ten or more counts support the clone carrying this T cell receptor (beta chain). Its antigen is as yet unknown. CDR1 and CDR2 from the germline V gene are DFQATT and SNEGSKA (reference sequence). V lost 1 base and J 4 bases, leaving 16 bases between the germline ends. The CDR3 consists of 15 residues. The entry originates in a study of read filtering for tumor transcriptome and immune sequencing. Study at large: IR-seq gave about 3.5 to 10.27 million TCR reads per sample; RNA-seq gave about 80 to 1273. Study findings and constraints: IR-seq and RNA-seq agreed better without single-read clonotypes. In IR-seq, single-read clonotypes were approximately 79% of clonotypes but around 3.5% of reads.

This library used around 0.4 ug RNA and molecular barcoded adaptors spanning alpha/delta and beta/gamma chains. TCRdb reprocessed the reads via MiXCR and lists one record per CDR3 protein. The table shows fewer than 90,000 distinct CDR3 sequences, with roughly an eighth occurring only once. V is TRBV20-1 and J is TRBJ1-2; no firm D call. Input material: a population of CD138-negative cells sorted from bone marrow. The receptor was derived from a donor at least 40 years old with multiple myeloma. The CDR3 DNA reads TGCAGTGCTAGAGCGTCGGTCGATTCCGGCTATGGCTACACCTTC. Translating it yields CSARASVDSGYGYTF.